The source of this T cell receptor (beta chain) is a study of T cells after somatic rescue of genetic block. Generated by immunoSEQ multiplex PCR, the TCRdb table keeps only in-frame clones and is missing some. The sample includes 85,000 to 100,000 clones, 70% to 90% seen only once; the top ten take around 1.5%. This TCR came from a woman aged 18-29 years. The sequencing sample was made of peripheral blood mononuclear cells (PBMCs).

CDR3 residues: CASSVWQEPVANTGELFF. CDR3 bases: TGTGCCAGCAGCGTGTGGCAGGAGCCAGTCGCGAACACCGGGGAGCTGTTTTTT. The chain uses TRBV9 and TRBJ2-2; D is unclear. CDR1 and CDR2 from the germline V gene are SGDLS and YYNGEE. The V gene lost 2 bases and the J gene lost 0 bases, with 17 bases spanning the gap. The CDR3 spans 18 residues.